Shown below are 16 T cell receptor beta chains from a single sample sequenced in a study of OX40 agonist ivuxolimab in advanced cancers. Measured with immunoSEQ multiplex PCR; TCRdb has only the in-frame clones, and not every one. The table lists fewer than 95,000 clones, approximately 80% of them singletons. Source: CD4+ or CD8+ T cells sorted from blood, taken in a trial of the OX40 agonist ivuxolimab. Every receptor here comes from an adult with an advanced solid tumor such as melanoma, head and neck, liver or kidney cancer.

The chain recombines TRBV11-1 with TRBJ2-2, with 16 bases identical to TRBD2. V gave up 6 bases and J gave up 6 bases; unmatched junction bases: 13. Germline values: CDR1 SGHAT, CDR2 FQDESV (reference sequence). The length of the CDR3 is 19 residues. The CDR3 coding sequence is TGTGCCAGCAGGCCGCCGGGACTAGCGGGAGGGCTCCATTCCGGGGAGCTGTTTTTT. It yields the protein CASRPPGLAGGLHSGELFF.

The J gene is TRBJ1-5, the V gene TRBV6-1; no definite D call. Germline V lookup: CDR1 MNHNS, CDR2 SASEGT. Trimming took off 5 bases at V and 3 bases at J, with 11 bases between the two ends. The CDR3 totals 14 residues. CDR3 in amino acids: CASSSASLNQPQHF. In DNA, the CDR3 is TGTGCCAGCAGTTCAGCCTCCCTCAATCAGCCCCAGCATTTT.

The chain employs TRBV4-3 and TRBJ1-4, with a weak D call TRBD1 (6 bases). Trimming pared 0 bases from V and 9 bases from J, leaving 14 bases between. Germline CDR1 is LGHNA and CDR2 is YSLEER. This CDR3 is built from 15 residues. The CDR3 DNA reads as TGCGCCAGCAGCCAAGAACTCCCGGGGGCGAAAAAACTGTTTTTT. Translated: CASSQELPGAKKLFF.

The sample holds a few counts of this clone. The rearrangement links TRBV5-1 to TRBJ1-5; possible D gene TRBD1, 6 bases. From germline, CDR1 is SGHRS and CDR2 YFSETQ. This CDR3 is built from 14 residues. The germline V and J ends were trimmed by 5 bases and 4 bases, with 13 bases remaining between them. The CDR3 region is CASSPDSSNQPQHF. The CDR3, as DNA: TGCGCCAGCAGTCCGGACAGCAGTAATCAGCCCCAGCATTTT.

The V call is TRBV5-1, the J call TRBJ2-5; D call uncertain. The V end lost 4 bases, the J end lost 0 bases, and 4 bases lay between the germline ends. CDR3 length equals 12 residues. In germline, CDR1 is SGHRS, CDR2 YFSETQ. The CDR3 loop is CASSADQETQYF. The CDR3 DNA sequence: TGCGCCAGCAGCGCCGACCAAGAGACCCAGTACTTC.

V and J are TRBV28 and TRBJ2-5; 9 positions match TRBD2. CDR3 length: 16 amino acids. CDR1 and CDR2 (germline): MDHEN, SYDVKM. V was clipped by 6 bases and J by 2 bases; unmatched bases: 10. This CDR3 is CASSSDLAGGQETQYF. The CDR3 DNA is TGTGCCAGCAGCTCCGACCTGGCGGGGGGGCAAGAGACCCAGTACTTC.

This clone was found once. J is TRBJ2-5 and V is TRBV4-1; D unresolved. The V gene's germline CDR1 is MGHRA and CDR2 YSYEKL. The CDR3 has 12 residues. Trimming removed 5 bases from V and 1 base from J, with 5 bases in between. In DNA, the CDR3 is TGCGCCAGCAGCGGCGGCCAAGAGACCCAGTACTTC. Protein: CASSGGQETQYF.

The chain has TRBV29-1 and TRBJ1-5; D is unclear. CDR1 SQVTM and CDR2 ANQGSEA come from the germline V gene. This CDR3 is 13 amino acids long. The V end lost 2 bases, the J end lost 0 bases, and 5 bases lay between the germline ends. CDR3 loop: CSVELNSNQPQHF. For the CDR3, the DNA is TGCAGCGTTGAACTGAATAGCAATCAGCCCCAGCATTTT.

This sequence joins TRBV18 and TRBJ1-1; D is ambiguous. This CDR3 has 12 amino acids. Germline-derived CDR1 and CDR2 are KGHSH and LQKENI. With 5 bases removed from V and 5 bases from J, the gap between germline ends came to 9 bases. The CDR3 bases are TGTGCCAGCTCAGGATACAGTACTGAAGCTTTCTTT. Its translation: CASSGYSTEAFF.

The chain has TRBV5-1 and TRBJ1-4, with D maybe TRBD1 (5 bases). Germline assignment: CDR1 SGHRS and CDR2 YFSETQ. This CDR3 has 14 residues. Trimming removed 1 base at V and 1 base at J, with 5 bases between. CDR3 sequence (DNA): TGCGCCAGCAGCTTGCAGGGAACTAATGAAAAACTGTTTTTT. This translates into CASSLQGTNEKLFF. Full variable domain (rest looked up from reference TRBV5-1 and TRBJ1-4): KAGVTQTPRYLIKTRGQQVTLSCSPISGHRSVSWYQQTPGQGLQFLFEYFSETQRNKGNFPGRFSGRQFSNSRSEMNVSTLELGDSALYLCASSLQGTNEKLFFGSGTQLSVL.

V gene TRBV15 combines with J gene TRBJ1-3; D call uncertain. This CDR3 comprises 17 residues. Looked up from germline, CDR1 is LNHNV and CDR2 is YYDKDF (reference sequence). V shed 0 bases and J shed 0 bases, with 12 bases lying between them. CDR3 in amino acids: CATSRDRKRTSGNTIYF. DNA for the CDR3: TGTGCCACCAGCAGAGATCGAAAGCGAACCTCTGGAAACACCATATATTTT.

The chain joins TRBV18 to TRBJ2-7; 8 bases map to TRBD1. Per the germline V gene, CDR1 is KGHSH and CDR2 is LQKENI. J was trimmed by 5 bases and V by 3 bases; bases with no gene match: 9. This CDR3 spans 15 amino acids. CDR3 DNA: TGTGCCAGCTCACCGATCCCCAGGGGGCAGGACGAGCAGTACTTC. Translation: CASSPIPRGQDEQYF.

The chain joins TRBV28 to TRBJ1-2; tentative D call: TRBD1 (5 bases). V shed 4 bases and J shed 8 bases, with 17 bases lying between them. The CDR3 spans 14 residues. Germline V gene data show CDR1 as MDHEN and CDR2 as SYDVKM. Here the CDR3 reads CASSSGTYRKGYTF. The DNA for the CDR3 is TGTGCCAGCAGTTCCGGGACCTATAGGAAGGGCTACACCTTC.

The V and J genes are TRBV5-1 and TRBJ2-1; 8 bases are shared with TRBD1. This CDR3 region has 13 residues. V trimming: 2 bases; J trimming: 9 bases; junction bases outside the gene matches: 4. Germline V gene data show CDR1 as SGHRS and CDR2 as YFSETQ. The CDR3 protein is CASSFTGGSEQFF. The CDR3 DNA reads TGCGCCAGCAGCTTTACAGGGGGGAGTGAGCAGTTCTTC. Using reference TRBV5-1 and TRBJ2-1 for the parts outside the CDR3, the full variable domain is KAGVTQTPRYLIKTRGQQVTLSCSPISGHRSVSWYQQTPGQGLQFLFEYFSETQRNKGNFPGRFSGRQFSNSRSEMNVSTLELGDSALYLCASSFTGGSEQFFGPGTRLTVL.

This chain connects TRBV7-8 to TRBJ1-1; 9 bases fit TRBD1. Germline V gives CDR1 SGHVS, CDR2 FQNEAQ. Trimming took 5 bases from V and 5 from J; bases not matched to a gene: 6. The CDR3 contains 14 residues. The CDR3: CASSPTGGGTEAFF. The CDR3 region has the DNA TGTGCCAGCAGCCCTACAGGGGGCGGAACTGAAGCTTTCTTT.

The chain couples TRBV28 to TRBJ1-2; the D gene is possibly TRBD1 (5 bases). CDR3 length: 15 amino acids. CDR1 is MDHEN, CDR2 SYDVKM, per germline. The germline V and J ends were trimmed by 6 bases and 4 bases, with 18 bases remaining between them. The CDR3 loop is CASRPGRPRGYGYTF. Written as DNA, the CDR3 is TGTGCCAGCAGGCCGGGACGTCCGAGGGGCTATGGCTACACCTTC.